The sample holds many counts of the clone carrying this TCR beta chain. An end of the junction does not agree with germline; a read error may underlie this. This entry comes from a study of low-dose radiotherapy and immunotherapy resistance in tumors. Background on the study: Cohort 2's total reached 13 Gy over 26 weeks, at 1 Gy per fraction every two weeks. On cycle 1 day 1, patients started four cycles of oral aspirin 300 mg daily.

Covering alpha and beta chains, TRAV- and TRBV-specific primers were used for the first-strand cDNA. Amplification, which lasted around 22 PCR cycles, used a constant-region primer and V-primer adapter to amplify TCRs. TCRdb reanalysed the reads using MiXCR and keeps one entry per CDR3 protein. This table has fewer than 50,000 distinct CDR3 sequences, about 25% appearing once. Time point specified: after trial treatment. Treatment here: LDRT plus nivolumab, ipilimumab, low-dose cyclophosphamide and aspirin (RACIN trial). All of the donors were given nivolumab, ipilimumab, aspirin, low-dose cyclophosphamide and low-dose radiotherapy as part of RACIN, a single-arm trial. Eligibility was restricted to patients presenting with advanced solid tumors that lacked tumor-infiltrating lymphocytes. The CDR3 is 12 residues long. Germline CDR1 SGHRS, CDR2 YFSETQ.

The sequence was collected from a male donor with prostate cancer. The sequencing used PBMCs, collected after low-dose radiotherapy plus immunotherapy. The chain recombines TRBV5-1 with TRBJ2-3; D remains ambiguous. The CDR3 is CASSRRPDTQYF. In DNA form, the CDR3 reads TGTGCCAGCAGCCGAAGGCCAGATACGCAGTATTTT.